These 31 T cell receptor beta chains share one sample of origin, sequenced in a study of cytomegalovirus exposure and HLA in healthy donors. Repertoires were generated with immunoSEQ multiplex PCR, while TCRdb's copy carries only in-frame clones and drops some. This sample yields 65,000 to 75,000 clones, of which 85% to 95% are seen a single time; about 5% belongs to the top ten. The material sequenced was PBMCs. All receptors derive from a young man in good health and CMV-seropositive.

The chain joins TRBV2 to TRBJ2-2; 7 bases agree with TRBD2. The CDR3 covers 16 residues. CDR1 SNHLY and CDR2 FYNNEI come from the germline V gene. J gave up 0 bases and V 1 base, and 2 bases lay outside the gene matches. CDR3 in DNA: TGTGCCAGCAGTGAAGGCCTAGCGGCGAACACCGGGGAGCTGTTTTTT. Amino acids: CASSEGLAANTGELFF.

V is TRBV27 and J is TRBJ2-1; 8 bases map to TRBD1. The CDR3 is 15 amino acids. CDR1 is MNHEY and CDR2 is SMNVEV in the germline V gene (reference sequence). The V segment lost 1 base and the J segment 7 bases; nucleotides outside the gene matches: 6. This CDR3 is CASSLLQGDLNEQFF. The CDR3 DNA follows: TGTGCCAGCAGTTTATTACAGGGGGATTTAAATGAGCAGTTCTTC.

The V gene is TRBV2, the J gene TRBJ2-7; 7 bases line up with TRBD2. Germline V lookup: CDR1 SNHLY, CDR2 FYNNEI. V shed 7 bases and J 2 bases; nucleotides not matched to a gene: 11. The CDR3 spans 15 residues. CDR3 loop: CASKGLASGTYEQYF. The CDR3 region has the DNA TGTGCCAGCAAAGGGTTGGCTAGCGGCACCTACGAGCAGTACTTC.

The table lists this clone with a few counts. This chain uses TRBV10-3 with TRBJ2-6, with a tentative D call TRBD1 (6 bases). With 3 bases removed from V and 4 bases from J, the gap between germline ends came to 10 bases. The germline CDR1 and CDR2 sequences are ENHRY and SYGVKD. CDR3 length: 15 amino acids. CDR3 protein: CAISDSGAGANVLTF. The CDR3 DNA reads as TGTGCCATCAGTGATTCAGGGGCCGGGGCCAACGTCCTGACTTTC.

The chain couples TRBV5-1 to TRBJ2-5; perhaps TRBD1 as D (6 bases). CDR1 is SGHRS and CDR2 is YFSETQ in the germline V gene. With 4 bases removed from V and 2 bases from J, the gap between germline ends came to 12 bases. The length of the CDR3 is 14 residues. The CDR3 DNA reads TGCGCCAGCAGCCGGGACATGCGGCAAGAGACCCAGTACTTC. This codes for CASSRDMRQETQYF.

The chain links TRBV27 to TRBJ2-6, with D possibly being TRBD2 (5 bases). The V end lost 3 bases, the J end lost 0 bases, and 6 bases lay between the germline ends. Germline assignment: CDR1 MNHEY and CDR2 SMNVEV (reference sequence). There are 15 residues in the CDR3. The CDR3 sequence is CASSFGVSGANVLTF. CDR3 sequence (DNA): TGTGCCAGCAGTTTCGGGGTCTCTGGGGCCAACGTCCTGACTTTC.

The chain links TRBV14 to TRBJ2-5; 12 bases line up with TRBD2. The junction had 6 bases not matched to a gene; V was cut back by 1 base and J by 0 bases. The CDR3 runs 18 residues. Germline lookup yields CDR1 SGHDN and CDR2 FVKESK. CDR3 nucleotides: TGTGCCAGCAGCCAAGGGACTAGCGGGGACCTGTACCAAGAGACCCAGTACTTC. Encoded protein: CASSQGTSGDLYQETQYF.

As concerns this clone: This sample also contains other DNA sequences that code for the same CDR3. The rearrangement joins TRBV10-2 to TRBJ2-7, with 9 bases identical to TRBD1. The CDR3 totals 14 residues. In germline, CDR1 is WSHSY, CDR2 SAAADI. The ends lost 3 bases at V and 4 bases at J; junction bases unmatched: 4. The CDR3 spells CASSDSGQGYEQYF. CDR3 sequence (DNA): TGCGCCAGCAGTGATTCGGGACAGGGATACGAGCAGTACTTC.

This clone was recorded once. This CDR3 reads CASSQLSPTSGSITGELFF. The CDR3 bases are TGCGCCAGCAGCCAACTTAGCCCCACTAGCGGGAGTATAACCGGGGAGCTGTTTTTT. This rearrangement joins TRBV4-1 to TRBJ2-2, with 11 bases lining up with TRBD2. This CDR3 has 19 residues. Trimming took 2 bases from V and 5 from J; bases not matched to a gene: 13. Looked up from germline, CDR1 is MGHRA and CDR2 is YSYEKL.

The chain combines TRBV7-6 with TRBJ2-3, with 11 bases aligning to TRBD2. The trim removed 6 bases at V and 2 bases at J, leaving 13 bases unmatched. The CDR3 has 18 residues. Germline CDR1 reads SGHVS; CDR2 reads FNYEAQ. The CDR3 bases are TGTGCCAGCAGTCCAGCAGCTGGGACTAGCGGTTTCACAGATACGCAGTATTTT. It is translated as CASSPAAGTSGFTDTQYF.

CDR3 in amino acids: CASSLPDRTQPQHF. The DNA of the CDR3 is TGTGCCAGCTCCCTCCCGGACAGGACTCAGCCCCAGCATTTT. The chain couples TRBV18 to TRBJ1-5; 7 bases map to TRBD1. The length of the CDR3 is 14 residues. The germline CDR1 and CDR2 sequences are KGHSH and LQKENI. Losses at the gene ends were 6 bases for V and 6 bases for J; bases not matched to a gene: 8.

The CDR3 protein is CASSTGQPQHF. The CDR3 DNA reads TGTGCCAGCAGTACAGGTCAGCCCCAGCATTTT. The V gene is TRBV6-6, the J gene TRBJ1-5, with D possibly being TRBD1 (5 bases). CDR1 and CDR2 (germline): MNHNY, SVGAGI (reference sequence). Trimming removed 5 bases at V and 6 bases at J, with 5 bases between. The CDR3 is made up of 11 amino acids.

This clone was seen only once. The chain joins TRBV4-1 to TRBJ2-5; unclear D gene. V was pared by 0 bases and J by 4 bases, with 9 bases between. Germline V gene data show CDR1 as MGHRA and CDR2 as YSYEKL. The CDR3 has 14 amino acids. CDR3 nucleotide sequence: TGCGCCAGCAGCCAAGAAGGAGAGAGAGAGACCCAGTACTTC. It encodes CASSQEGERETQYF.

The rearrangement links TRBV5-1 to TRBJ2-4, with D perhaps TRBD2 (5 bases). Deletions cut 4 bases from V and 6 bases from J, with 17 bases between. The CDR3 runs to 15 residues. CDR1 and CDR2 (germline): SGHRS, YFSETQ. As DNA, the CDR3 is TGCGCCAGCAGCCCGGGAACCTACCTCTTAAACATTCAGTACTTC. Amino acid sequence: CASSPGTYLLNIQYF.

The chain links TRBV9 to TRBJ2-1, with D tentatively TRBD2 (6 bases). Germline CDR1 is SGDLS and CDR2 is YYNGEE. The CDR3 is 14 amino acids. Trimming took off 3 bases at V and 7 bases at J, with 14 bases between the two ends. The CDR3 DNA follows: TGTGCCAGCAGCGCCCTATCCCTAGCGAATGAGCAGTTCTTC. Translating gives CASSALSLANEQFF.

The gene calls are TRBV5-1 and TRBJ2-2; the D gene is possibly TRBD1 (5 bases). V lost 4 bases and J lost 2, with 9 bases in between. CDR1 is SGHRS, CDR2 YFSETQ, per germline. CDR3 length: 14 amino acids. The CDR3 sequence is CASSHDSNTGELFF. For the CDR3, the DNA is TGCGCCAGCAGCCATGACAGTAACACCGGGGAGCTGTTTTTT. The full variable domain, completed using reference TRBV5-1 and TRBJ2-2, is KAGVTQTPRYLIKTRGQQVTLSCSPISGHRSVSWYQQTPGQGLQFLFEYFSETQRNKGNFPGRFSGRQFSNSRSEMNVSTLELGDSALYLCASSHDSNTGELFFGEGSRLTVL.

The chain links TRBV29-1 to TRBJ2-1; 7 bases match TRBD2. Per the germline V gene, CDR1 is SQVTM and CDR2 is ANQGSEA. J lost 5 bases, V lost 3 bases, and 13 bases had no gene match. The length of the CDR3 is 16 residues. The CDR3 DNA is TGCAGCGTTGAGATTCTGGCGGGAGCTCCCCACAATGAGCAGTTCTTC. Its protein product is CSVEILAGAPHNEQFF.

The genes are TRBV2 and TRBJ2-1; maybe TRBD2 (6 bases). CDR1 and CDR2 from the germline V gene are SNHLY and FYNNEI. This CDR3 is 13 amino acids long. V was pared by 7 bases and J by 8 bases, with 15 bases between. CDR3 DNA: TGTGCCAGCATCACGGGAGAAGAGGATGAGCAGTTCTTC. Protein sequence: CASITGEEDEQFF.

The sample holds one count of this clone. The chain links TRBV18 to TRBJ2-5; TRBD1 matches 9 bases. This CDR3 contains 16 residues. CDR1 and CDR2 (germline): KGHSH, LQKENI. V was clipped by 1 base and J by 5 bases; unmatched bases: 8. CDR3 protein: CASSPQSGQGDETQYF. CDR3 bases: TGTGCCAGCTCACCACAATCGGGACAGGGAGATGAGACCCAGTACTTC.

The CDR3 DNA sequence: TGTGCCAGCAGTGAGCAGGGGGCCGATGGAGAGACCCAGTACTTC. It is translated as CASSEQGADGETQYF. V usage is TRBV2 and J usage is TRBJ2-5; 8 nucleotides align to TRBD1. J gave up 4 bases and V 3 bases, and 7 bases lay outside the gene matches. The CDR3 totals 15 residues. CDR1 and CDR2 from the germline V gene are SNHLY and FYNNEI.

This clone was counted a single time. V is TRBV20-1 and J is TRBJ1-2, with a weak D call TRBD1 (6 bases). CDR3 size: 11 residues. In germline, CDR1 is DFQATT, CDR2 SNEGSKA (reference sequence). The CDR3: CRVQGGDGYTF. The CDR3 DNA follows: TGCAGAGTTCAAGGGGGGGATGGCTACACCTTC.

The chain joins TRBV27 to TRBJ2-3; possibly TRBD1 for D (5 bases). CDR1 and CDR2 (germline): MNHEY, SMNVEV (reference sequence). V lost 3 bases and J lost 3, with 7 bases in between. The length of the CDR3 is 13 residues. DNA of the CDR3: TGTGCCAGCAGTTTTAGGGGAACAGATACGCAGTATTTT. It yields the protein CASSFRGTDTQYF.

CDR3 nucleotide sequence: TGTGCCAGCAGCGAGGGCAGGCGCAACGTCCTGACTTTC. Its protein is CASSEGRRNVLTF. The chain links TRBV7-2 to TRBJ2-6; a possible D gene is TRBD2 (5 bases). Trimming cost V 5 bases and J 9 bases, with 11 bases left between them. The CDR3 covers 13 residues. Germline V gene sequence: CDR1 SGHTA, CDR2 FQGNSA.

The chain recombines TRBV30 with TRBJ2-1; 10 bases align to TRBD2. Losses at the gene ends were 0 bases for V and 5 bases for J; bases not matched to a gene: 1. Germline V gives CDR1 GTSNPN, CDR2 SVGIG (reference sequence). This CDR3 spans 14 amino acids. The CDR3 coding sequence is TGTGCCTGGAGTGTAACTAGCGGGGACAATGAGCAGTTCTTC. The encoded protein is CAWSVTSGDNEQFF.

Here the CDR3 reads CASSGTGGLGLAGVLSNYEQYF. The CDR3 DNA reads as TGTGCCAGCAGTGGGACAGGGGGCCTGGGACTAGCGGGAGTTTTAAGTAACTACGAGCAGTACTTC. V is TRBV27 and J is TRBJ2-7, with TRBD2 matching over 14 bases. The length of the CDR3 is 22 residues. CDR1 and CDR2 (germline): MNHEY, SMNVEV (reference sequence). Losses at the gene ends were 5 bases for V and 3 bases for J; bases not matched to a gene: 24.

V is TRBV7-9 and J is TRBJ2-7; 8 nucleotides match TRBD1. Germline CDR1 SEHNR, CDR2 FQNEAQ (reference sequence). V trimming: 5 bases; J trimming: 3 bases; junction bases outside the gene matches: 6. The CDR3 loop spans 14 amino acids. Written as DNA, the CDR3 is TGTGCCAGCAGCCGGGGACAGGCTTACTACGAGCAGTACTTC. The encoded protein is CASSRGQAYYEQYF.

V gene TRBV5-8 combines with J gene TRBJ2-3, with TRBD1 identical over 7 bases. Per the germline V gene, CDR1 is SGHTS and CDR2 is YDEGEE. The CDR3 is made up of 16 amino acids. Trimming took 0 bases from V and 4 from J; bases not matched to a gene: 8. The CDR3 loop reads CASSLDRTGAADTQYF. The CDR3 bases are TGTGCCAGCAGCTTGGATCGCACAGGGGCGGCAGATACGCAGTATTTT.

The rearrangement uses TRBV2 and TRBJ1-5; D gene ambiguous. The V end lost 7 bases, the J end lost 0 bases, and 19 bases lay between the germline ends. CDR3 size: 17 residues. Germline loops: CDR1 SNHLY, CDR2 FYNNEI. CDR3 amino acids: CASTEGPGGYSNQPQHF. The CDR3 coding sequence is TGTGCCAGCACCGAGGGTCCAGGAGGATATAGCAATCAGCCCCAGCATTTT.

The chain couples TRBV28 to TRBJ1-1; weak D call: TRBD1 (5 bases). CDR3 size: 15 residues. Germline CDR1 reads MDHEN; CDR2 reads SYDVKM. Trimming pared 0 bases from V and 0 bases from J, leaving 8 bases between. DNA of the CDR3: TGTGCCAGCAGTTTATGGCAGGGAATGAACACTGAAGCTTTCTTT. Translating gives CASSLWQGMNTEAFF.

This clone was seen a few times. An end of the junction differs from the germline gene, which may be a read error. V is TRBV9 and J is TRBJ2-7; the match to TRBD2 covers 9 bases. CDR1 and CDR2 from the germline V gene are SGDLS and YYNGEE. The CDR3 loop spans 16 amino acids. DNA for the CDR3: TGTGCCAGCAGCGTAGGGGGTAGCGGGAGCTCCCACGAGCAGTACTTC. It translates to CASSVGGSGSSHEQYF.

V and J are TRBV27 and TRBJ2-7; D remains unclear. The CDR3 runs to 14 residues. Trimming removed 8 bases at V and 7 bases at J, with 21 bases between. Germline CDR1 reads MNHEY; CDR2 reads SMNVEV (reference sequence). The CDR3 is CASVSLGRPIEQYF. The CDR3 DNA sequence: TGTGCCAGCGTCTCGCTGGGCAGGCCCATTGAGCAGTACTTC.